This entry concerns a single T cell receptor (beta chain). The antigen remains undetermined. These data come from a study of TIL therapy for anti-PD-1-resistant metastatic lung cancer. Across the whole study: Tumors carried a median roughly 1.6 non-synonymous mutations per megabase. Study-wide results and caveats: Treatment-naive, never-smoker and oncogene-addicted patients were overrepresented in this highly selected cohort. TIL cultures after expansion showed higher clonality and lower diversity than baseline tumor (median roughly 6.3% vs 31%).

Time point here: pre-treatment sample, taken before nivolumab and TIL therapy. The tumor samples were excised metastases, mostly pleural nodules or supraclavicular lymph nodes. Sequencing used immunoSEQ v3. Profiling relied on immunoSEQ multiplex PCR, and the TCRdb table lists in-frame clones only, not all of them. The table shows approximately 92,000 clones, with about three fifths occurring only once. CDR3 length: 17 amino acids. Trimming took 5 bases from V and 0 from J, leaving 20 bases between them. Germline V gives CDR1 SEHNR, CDR2 FQNEAQ (reference sequence). Sequencing used tumor tissue, obtained at baseline. The chain carries TRBV7-9 and TRBJ2-7, with a tentative D call TRBD1 (6 bases). This sequence was found in a person between 30 and 79 years old with non-small cell lung cancer. CDR3 protein: CASSLATSDRSSYEQYF. CDR3 nucleotide sequence: TGTGCCAGCAGCCTTGCTACATCGGACAGAAGCTCCTACGAGCAGTACTTC.